One and the same sample provided the 12 T cell receptor beta chains below, sequenced in a study of blood T cell repertoires in COVID-19. Profiling relied on immunoSEQ multiplex PCR, and the TCRdb table lists in-frame clones only, not all of them. Of 150,000 to 200,000 clones listed, roughly four fifths were seen once; the top ten hold over 6%. Sequenced input: peripheral blood. Every receptor here comes from a woman in her seventies with COVID-19, enrolled during active disease.

The chain couples TRBV7-6 to TRBJ2-3; D is ambiguous. Trimming left V 5 bases short and J 2 bases short, with 11 bases between. The CDR3 has 14 residues. The germline V gene has CDR1 SGHVS and CDR2 FNYEAQ. CDR3 in amino acids: CASSPTRITDTQYF. The CDR3 nucleotides read TGTGCCAGCAGCCCTACCCGCATCACAGATACGCAGTATTTT.

The J gene is TRBJ2-3, the V gene TRBV2, with 10 nucleotides matching TRBD1. Unmatched junction bases numbered 3, after V lost 7 bases and J lost 2 bases. Germline CDR1 reads SNHLY; CDR2 reads FYNNEI. This CDR3 has 14 residues. CDR3 bases: TGTGCCAGCAAGGGACAGGGGCCCACAGATACGCAGTATTTT. This encodes CASKGQGPTDTQYF. Supplemented by reference TRBV2 and TRBJ2-3, the full variable domain reads EPEVTQTPSHQVTQMGQEVILRCVPISNHLYFYWYRQILGQKVEFLVSFYNNEISEKSEIFDDQFSVERPDGSNFTLKIRSTKLEDSAMYFCASKGQGPTDTQYFGPGTRLTVL.

This sequence joins TRBV9 and TRBJ1-4, with D unclear. The germline V gene encodes CDR1 SGDLS and CDR2 YYNGEE. Between the trimmed V and J ends, which lost 0 bases and 6 bases, there was a span of 18 bases. The CDR3 runs to 17 residues. CDR3 residues: CASSVGGSRQPYEKLFF. CDR3 in DNA: TGTGCCAGCAGCGTAGGAGGCAGCCGGCAACCTTATGAAAAACTGTTTTTT. The complete variable domain, with remaining parts taken from reference TRBV9 and TRBJ1-4, reads DSGVTQTPKHLITATGQRVTLRCSPRSGDLSVYWYQQSLDQGLQFLIQYYNGEERAKGNILERFSAQQFPDLHSELNLSSLELGDSALYFCASSVGGSRQPYEKLFFGSGTQLSVL.

This clone was counted between two and nine times. This chain uses TRBV6-2 or TRBV6-3 with TRBJ1-5, with 7 bases lining up with TRBD1. Germline CDR1 reads MNHEY; CDR2 reads SVGEGT. The CDR3 extends over 16 amino acids. The junction had 8 bases not matched to a gene; V was cut back by 3 bases and J by 3 bases. The CDR3 here is CASSYKGQTYNQPQHF. CDR3 in DNA: TGTGCCAGCAGTTATAAGGGACAGACCTACAATCAGCCCCAGCATTTT.

The rearrangement uses TRBV30 and TRBJ1-5; 8 positions agree with TRBD1. CDR3 length: 13 amino acids. Germline V gene sequence: CDR1 GTSNPN, CDR2 SVGIG (reference sequence). The trim removed 4 bases at V and 7 bases at J, leaving 6 bases unmatched. The CDR3 region is CAWTDRAGQPQHF. In DNA, the CDR3 is TGTGCCTGGACGGACAGGGCAGGACAGCCCCAGCATTTT.

The chain joins TRBV3-1 (or the pseudogene TRBV3-2) to TRBJ2-1; 9 bases are shared with TRBD2. The ends lost 6 bases at V and 7 bases at J; junction bases unmatched: 4. Germline CDR1 and CDR2: LGHDT and YNNKEL (reference sequence). The CDR3 runs 13 residues. CDR3 amino acids: CASSPTSGNEQFF. Written as DNA, the CDR3 is TGTGCCAGCAGTCCGACTAGCGGTAATGAGCAGTTCTTC.

The chain carries TRBV9 and TRBJ2-5; a possible D gene is TRBD1 (5 bases). V lost 0 bases, J lost 5 bases, and 11 bases lay in between. From germline, CDR1 is SGDLS and CDR2 YYNGEE. The CDR3 is 14 amino acids. The chain's CDR3 is CASSVEAGKETQYF. CDR3 nucleotides: TGTGCCAGCAGCGTAGAGGCAGGGAAGGAGACCCAGTACTTC.

This rearrangement joins TRBV29-1 to TRBJ1-1, with TRBD1 matching over 9 bases. The CDR3 covers 15 residues. The junction had 12 bases not matched to a gene; V was cut back by 6 bases and J by 4 bases. Germline CDR1 SQVTM, CDR2 ANQGSEA. CDR3 nucleotides: TGCAGCGTAAGCTTACAGGGGGCGGGTGGCACTGAAGCTTTCTTT. As protein: CSVSLQGAGGTEAFF.

This clone was found a few times. The chain uses TRBV14 and TRBJ1-5; a possible D gene is TRBD1 (5 bases). V was cut by 0 bases and J by 6 bases, with 6 bases left in between. The CDR3 runs to 13 residues. The germline gives CDR1 SGHDN, CDR2 FVKESK. CDR3 sequence (DNA): TGTGCCAGCAGCCAAGACAGGGTTCAGCCCCAGCATTTT. Translated, it gives CASSQDRVQPQHF.

The V gene is TRBV5-1, the J gene TRBJ2-3; possibly TRBD2 for D (6 bases). V shed 1 base and J shed 1 base, with 10 bases lying between them. The CDR3 sequence is 15 residues long. The germline CDR1 and CDR2 sequences are SGHRS and YFSETQ. The CDR3 here is CASSLQAGRTDTQYF. DNA for the CDR3: TGCGCCAGCAGCTTGCAGGCGGGGCGCACAGATACGCAGTATTTT.

This sequence joins TRBV10-3 and TRBJ1-2, with 8 bases aligning to TRBD1. J was trimmed by 6 bases and V by 6 bases; bases with no gene match: 9. CDR1 and CDR2 from the germline V gene are ENHRY and SYGVKD. The CDR3 loop spans 14 amino acids. CDR3 DNA: TGTGCCATCAGACAGGGGGGGAGCTGGGATGGCTACACCTTC. Amino acids: CAIRQGGSWDGYTF.

J is TRBJ2-7 and V is TRBV6-6; D possibly corresponds to TRBD2 (5 bases). The germline CDR1 and CDR2 sequences are MNHNY and SVGAGI (reference sequence). The CDR3 runs to 11 residues. Trimming pared 8 bases from V and 4 bases from J, leaving 9 bases between. The CDR3 nucleotides are TGTGCCAGCGGTGAGGGATACGAGCAGTACTTC. This gives the protein CASGEGYEQYF.